A selection of T cell receptor beta chains follows, all from one sample in a study of radiotherapy plus CTLA-4 blockade in lung cancer. Generated by immunoSEQ multiplex PCR, the TCRdb table keeps only in-frame clones and is missing some. The table has 25,000 to 40,000 clones, around 70% seen once; the top ten hold under 4.5%. This specimen consisted of peripheral blood, obtained from a patient treated with radiotherapy plus ipilimumab. All receptors come from a human donor with non-small cell lung cancer who had stable disease on radiotherapy plus ipilimumab. Both conserved end residues are part of each CDR3. Fields, in order: V gene, clone size, J gene, D gene, CDR3 DNA, CDR3 protein. A D gene is named only where the DNA matches it firmly. Part of the rows lack a size; the others show once, few, many or a class for expanded clones.

>TRBV5-8|NA|TRBJ2-3|NA
TGTGCCAGCAGCTCACTTGGTTTCCTGCAGTATTTT
CASSSLGFLQYF
>TRBV7-8|NA|TRBJ2-7|NA
TGTGCCAGCAGCTTTGGGGGGTTCGGAAACGTTCCCTACGAGCAGTACTTC
CASSFGGFGNVPYEQYF
>TRBV5-6|NA|TRBJ2-3|NA
TGTGCCAGCAGCCAGATCAGCACAGATACGCAGTATTTT
CASSQISTDTQYF
>TRBV6-5|few|TRBJ2-7|TRBD2
TGTGCCAGCAGTGGGACTAACTCCTACGAGCAGTACTTC
CASSGTNSYEQYF
>TRBV7-2|few|TRBJ2-3|TRBD2
TGTGCCAGCAGCGCCAAACTAGCGGGAGGGGCGACATACACAGATACGCAGTATTTT
CASSAKLAGGATYTDTQYF
>TRBV7-8|NA|TRBJ2-7|TRBD2
TGTGCCAGCAGCCCCCGCCAGGGAGCGGGGTTATACGAGCAGTACTTC
CASSPRQGAGLYEQYF
>TRBV7-9|NA|TRBJ2-7|TRBD2
TGTGCCAGCACCCTGAGCGGGAGTAGCTACGAGCAGTACTTC
CASTLSGSSYEQYF
>TRBV10-3|NA|TRBJ2-7|TRBD1
TGTGCCATCAAGGGACAGGGTTTGGACGAGCAGTACTTC
CAIKGQGLDEQYF
>TRBV20-1|NA|TRBJ2-1|NA
TGCAGTGCCTCCGATACTAGCCAGTTCTTC
CSASDTSQFF
>TRBV5-3|medium-sized|TRBJ2-7|NA
TGTGCCAGAAGCTTGGAACCGGCTAGGAGGGGCAACGAGCAGTACTTC
CARSLEPARRGNEQYF
>TRBV5-1|NA|TRBJ2-1|NA
TGCGCCAGCAGCACCCTTAAAATGGAAAGCCACAATGAGCAGTTCTTC
CASSTLKMESHNEQFF
>TRBV7-9|NA|TRBJ2-3|NA
TGTGCCAGCAGCGTGGGGGCGGGAGTGGATACGCAGTATTTT
CASSVGAGVDTQYF
>TRBV14|NA|TRBJ2-7|NA
TGTGCCAGCAGCCCCCCGGTTTATAGGCGCTTCGAGCAGTACTTC
CASSPPVYRRFEQYF
>TRBV4-2|NA|TRBJ2-3|NA
TGTGCCAGCAGCCAAGATCTTGGGCTAGCGAAGGATACGCAGTATTTT
CASSQDLGLAKDTQYF
>TRBV6-5|NA|TRBJ2-1|NA
TGTGCCTCGCTCGCAGCATTCGGGAATGAGCAGTTCTTC
CASLAAFGNEQFF
>TRBV5-1|NA|TRBJ2-3|NA
TGCGCCAGTAAAGGACTAACAATAACAGATACGCAGTATTTT
CASKGLTITDTQYF
>TRBV7-2|NA|TRBJ2-1|TRBD2
TGTGCCAGCAGCTTAGTCTCCAGCGGGAGTAGTAATGAGCAGTTCTTC
CASSLVSSGSSNEQFF
>TRBV2|NA|TRBJ1-5|TRBD1
TGTGCCAGCAGTCGGGACAGGGCTAGCAATCAGCCCCAGCATTTT
CASSRDRASNQPQHF
>TRBV29-1|NA|TRBJ2-5|NA
TGCAGCGTTTCCCTCAGGGGACGGGAGACCCAGTACTTC
CSVSLRGRETQYF
>TRBV23-1|NA|TRBJ2-4|NA
TGCGCCAGCAGTCAGGGGGCAGGGATAGCCAAAAACATTCAGTACTTC
CASSQGAGIAKNIQYF
>TRBV18|NA|TRBJ1-1|NA
TGTGCCAGCTCACCACCAACAGGGCGGGCTGAAGCTTTCTTT
CASSPPTGRAEAFF
>TRBV12-5|NA|TRBJ2-2|TRBD1
TGTGCTAGCTCGATAGGGGGCGGCACCGGGGAGCTGTTTTTT
CASSIGGGTGELFF
>TRBV9|NA|TRBJ1-3|NA
TGTGCCAGCAGCGTAGCCAGTGGAAACACCATATATTTT
CASSVASGNTIYF
>TRBV7-5|once|TRBJ2-6|NA
TGTGCCAGAAAAATACTCTGTAGACAAAGTCGGGCCAACGTCCTGACTTTC
CARKILCRQSRANVLTF
>TRBV9|NA|TRBJ2-7|NA
TGTGCCAGCAGCGGCGGGCAGGAGCAGTACTTC
CASSGGQEQYF
>TRBV27|few|TRBJ1-1|NA
TGTGCCAGCAGTCCACAGTCCCTACCGGGCACTGAAGCTTTCTTT
CASSPQSLPGTEAFF
>TRBV28|NA|TRBJ2-3|NA
TGTGCCAGCAGTCCTTGGACTTCCAGGAATACGCAGTATTTT
CASSPWTSRNTQYF
>TRBV19|few|TRBJ1-2|TRBD1
TGTGCCAGTAGTACGGCTTGGGACAGCTATAGCTACACCTTC
CASSTAWDSYSYTF
>TRBV7-8|NA|TRBJ2-1|NA
TGTGCCAGCAGCTCGCAGGCCCTTCTTTCCTACAATGAGCAGTTCTTC
CASSSQALLSYNEQFF
>TRBV6-6|NA|TRBJ2-1|TRBD2
TGTGCCAGCAGTGAGCGGGAGGGCCCCTACAATGAGCAGTTCTTC
CASSEREGPYNEQFF
>TRBV6-4|NA|TRBJ1-1|NA
TGTGCCAGCAGCCTTTCAGGGAACACTGAAGCTTTCTTT
CASSLSGNTEAFF
>TRBV7-9|once|TRBJ1-1|NA
TGTGCCAGCGGCGGGGATTGGAAAGCTTTCTTT
CASGGDWKAFF
>TRBV11-1|NA|TRBJ2-6|NA
TGTGCCAGCAGCTTAGAACACTCTGGGGCCAACGTCCTGACTTTC
CASSLEHSGANVLTF
>TRBV7-2|NA|TRBJ1-2|NA
TGTGCCAGCAGAGACAGGCCCTATGGCTACACCTTC
CASRDRPYGYTF
>TRBV6-6|NA|TRBJ1-2|NA
TGTGCCAGCAGGGGGGATTTTAACTATGGCTACACCTTC
CASRGDFNYGYTF
>TRBV6-4|NA|TRBJ2-6|NA
TGTGCCAGCAGTGTAACCTCTGGGGCCAACGTCCTGACTTTC
CASSVTSGANVLTF
>TRBV5-1|NA|TRBJ1-2|TRBD1
TGCGCCAGCAGCCGGGACAGGACTCTAGGGGGCTACACCTTC
CASSRDRTLGGYTF
>TRBV30|NA|TRBJ2-7|NA
TGTGCCTGGAGCCGGGACCACTCCTACGAGCAGTACTTC
CAWSRDHSYEQYF
>TRBV11-3|NA|TRBJ2-5|NA
TGTGCCAGCAACCCGGGCGGGCCAGACCAAGAGACCCAGTACTTC
CASNPGGPDQETQYF
>TRBV25-1|once|TRBJ2-7|TRBD1
TGTGCCAGCAGTGTGGCAGGGGGATCCTACGAGCAGTACTTC
CASSVAGGSYEQYF
>TRBV28|NA|TRBJ1-1|NA
TGTGCCAGCAACCCTGCCCCGGGGGGCGGAAGCACTGAAGCTTTCTTT
CASNPAPGGGSTEAFF
>TRBV6-5|NA|TRBJ2-5|NA
TGTGCCAGCAGTGACTCGGGCTGGGAGACCCAGTACTTC
CASSDSGWETQYF